These 5 T cell receptor beta chains originate from one sample sequenced in a study of blood T cells in healthy people across ages. The use of a sample-barcoded 5' primer and a J-beta primer mix characterized a second PCR of roughly 7 to 12 cycles. Via MiXCR, TCRdb re-called the 5' RACE reads, giving one row per CDR3 protein. There are about 1.1 million distinct CDR3 sequences in the sample; roughly two fifths occur only once, and roughly 14% lies in the top ten. The sequencing input was blood. Receptors originate from a young man in good health.

The chain is built from TRBV15 and TRBJ2-5; TRBD2 might be the D (6 bases). The CDR3 loop spans 13 amino acids. Per germline, CDR1 LNHNV and CDR2 YYDKDF (reference sequence). V gave up 0 bases and J gave up 11 bases, with 13 bases separating them. The CDR3 loop reads CATSRDWGDAQYF. The CDR3, as DNA: TGTGCCACCAGCAGAGATTGGGGGGACGCGCAGTACTTC.

V usage is TRBV5-1 and J usage is TRBJ2-1; 7 positions match TRBD1. With V trimmed by 0 bases and J by 2 bases, 11 bases remained unmatched. Germline CDR1 SGHRS, CDR2 YFSETQ. The CDR3 sequence is 18 residues long. The CDR3 loop is CASSLERLGQVPYNEQFF. As DNA, the CDR3 is TGCGCCAGCAGCTTGGAGCGCTTAGGACAGGTCCCCTACAATGAGCAGTTCTTC. Drawing the rest from reference TRBV5-1 and TRBJ2-1, the complete variable domain is KAGVTQTPRYLIKTRGQQVTLSCSPISGHRSVSWYQQTPGQGLQFLFEYFSETQRNKGNFPGRFSGRQFSNSRSEMNVSTLELGDSALYLCASSLERLGQVPYNEQFFGPGTRLTVL.

This clonotype was observed at least ten times. The rearrangement uses TRBV10-3 and TRBJ1-2, with D possibly matching TRBD1 (5 bases). The CDR3 length is 14 residues. V was pared by 6 bases and J by 3 bases, with 14 bases between. Germline V gives CDR1 ENHRY, CDR2 SYGVKD. CDR3 in amino acids: CAISRGSGDYGYTF. The CDR3 region has the DNA TGTGCCATCAGCCGGGGGTCTGGGGACTATGGCTACACCTTC.

This sequence joins TRBV9 and TRBJ2-3, with D possibly called TRBD1 or TRBD2 (6 bases each). The CDR3 spans 14 residues. V shed 3 bases and J shed 2 bases, with 10 bases lying between them. Germline-derived CDR1 and CDR2 are SGDLS and YYNGEE. The CDR3 sequence: CASSGGATTDTQYF. DNA of the CDR3: TGTGCCAGCAGCGGGGGGGCCACCACAGATACGCAGTATTTT.

The chain carries TRBV4-3 and TRBJ2-1; 8 bases agree with TRBD2. The J call may be mistaken, given a closer DNA end match to TRBJ2-7. Germline V CDR1 and CDR2: LGHNA, YSLEER. The CDR3 length is 16 residues. CDR3 sequence reads: CASSQASGGSYNEQYF. CDR3 coding DNA: TGCGCCAGCAGCCAGGCCAGCGGGGGCTCCTACAATGAGCAGTACTTC.